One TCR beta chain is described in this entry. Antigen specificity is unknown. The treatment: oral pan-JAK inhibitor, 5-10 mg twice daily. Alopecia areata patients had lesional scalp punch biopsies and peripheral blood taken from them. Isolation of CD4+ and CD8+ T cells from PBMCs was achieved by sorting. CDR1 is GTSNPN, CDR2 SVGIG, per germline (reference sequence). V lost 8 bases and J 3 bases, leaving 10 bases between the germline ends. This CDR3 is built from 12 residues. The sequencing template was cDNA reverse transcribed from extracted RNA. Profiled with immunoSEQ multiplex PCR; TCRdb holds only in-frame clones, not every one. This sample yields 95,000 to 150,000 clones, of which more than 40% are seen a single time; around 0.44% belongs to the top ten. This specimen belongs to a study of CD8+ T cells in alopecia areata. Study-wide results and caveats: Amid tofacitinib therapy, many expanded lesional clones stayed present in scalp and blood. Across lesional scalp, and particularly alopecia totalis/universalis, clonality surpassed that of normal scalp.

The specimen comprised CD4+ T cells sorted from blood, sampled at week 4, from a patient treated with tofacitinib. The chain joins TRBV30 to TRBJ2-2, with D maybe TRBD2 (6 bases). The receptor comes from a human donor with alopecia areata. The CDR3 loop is CARGGYTGELFF. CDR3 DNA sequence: TGTGCCCGAGGAGGGTACACCGGGGAGCTGTTTTTT.